This T cell receptor (beta chain) appears in the sequencing data of a study of blood T cell repertoires in COVID-19. Study summary: Samples taken during acute and convalescent COVID-19 were collected in the United States, Italy and Spain. T cells, B-cell-depleted T cells, or PBMCs supplied cDNA or gDNA.

This CDR3 comprises 13 residues. The V segment lost 7 bases and the J segment 7 bases; nucleotides outside the gene matches: 4. Germline V gene sequence: CDR1 MNHNY, CDR2 SVGAGI (reference sequence). In the study's own analysis: By means of reference gene primer amplification, nucleated cell counts were estimated. Assay: immunoSEQ multiplex PCR; the TCRdb copy retains only in-frame clones and omits some. V, J and clone size are those of that table, while D and trimming were read from the DNA. The table shows around 140,000 clones, with around 90% occurring only once. Sequencing was done on a sample of peripheral blood. V is TRBV6-6 and J is TRBJ1-4; 9 positions match TRBD1. This receptor was taken from a human donor in a cohort sampled during active COVID-19. The CDR3: CASIRTGAEKLFF. Written as DNA, the CDR3 is TGTGCCAGCATTCGGACAGGGGCTGAAAAACTGTTTTTT.